This T cell receptor beta chain stems from a study of OX40 agonist ivuxolimab in advanced cancers. The CDR3 is 14 amino acids. Trimming cost V 1 base and J 9 bases, with 12 bases left between them. Germline lookup yields CDR1 SGHTA and CDR2 FQGNSA. Produced via immunoSEQ multiplex PCR; TCRdb's table is partial and in-frame only. The sample lists approximately 100,000 clones, 91% seen once, with roughly 0.31% in the top ten. The sequence was collected from an adult with an advanced solid tumor such as melanoma, head and neck, liver or kidney cancer. The V call is TRBV7-2, the J call TRBJ2-2, with D uncertain. The material was CD4+ or CD8+ T cells sorted from blood, obtained in a trial of the OX40 agonist ivuxolimab. Written as DNA, the CDR3 is TGTGCCAGCAGCTTAGGGCCCGAACGCCGGGAGCTGTTTTTT. Its translation is CASSLGPERRELFF.